The 31 T cell receptor beta chains reported below all come from one sample, sequenced in a study of blood T cell repertoires in COVID-19. Measured with immunoSEQ multiplex PCR; TCRdb has only the in-frame clones, and not every one. The sample comprises some 180,000 clones, approximately 91% of which are singletons, and around 4.8% rests with the top ten. Sequences were obtained from peripheral blood. The receptors here all came from a man between 18 and 35 years old with COVID-19, enrolled during active disease.

The chain is built from TRBV28 and TRBJ1-5, with D possibly being TRBD1 (5 bases). Germline loops: CDR1 MDHEN, CDR2 SYDVKM. This CDR3 comprises 14 residues. Trimming shortened V by 4 bases and J by 7 bases, and 14 bases separated the two germline ends. CDR3 loop: CASSSRASNQPQHF. CDR3 nucleotides: TGTGCCAGCAGTTCCAGGGCTTCGAACCAGCCCCAGCATTTT.

Concerning this clone: The germline gene is not matched at one end of the junction; a read error may be the cause. The V call is TRBV29-1, the J call TRBJ1-4, with 8 bases matching TRBD1. CDR1 is SQVTM and CDR2 is ANQGSEA in the germline V gene. The CDR3 has 14 amino acids. This CDR3 is CSVGGTGLNEKLLF. The DNA of the CDR3 is TGCAGCGTTGGGGGGACAGGCCTTAATGAAAAACTGCTTTTT.

The V gene is TRBV20-1, the J gene TRBJ2-5; possible D gene TRBD2, 6 bases. CDR1 is DFQATT, CDR2 SNEGSKA, per germline (reference sequence). CDR3 length: 15 residues. With 3 bases removed from V and 5 bases from J, the gap between germline ends came to 19 bases. CDR3 coding DNA: TGCAGTGCTAGTGTTCCGGGACTGTTGGGGGAGACCCAGTACTTC. This encodes CSASVPGLLGETQYF.

This clone came up once. V is TRBV7-6 and J is TRBJ2-1, with TRBD2 identical over 8 bases. This CDR3 is 16 amino acids long. V lost 5 bases and J lost 3; bases outside the gene matches: 9. The germline CDR1 and CDR2 sequences are SGHVS and FNYEAQ. CDR3 sequence: CASSRLTSGYYNEQFF. CDR3 DNA sequence: TGTGCCAGCAGCCGACTAACTAGCGGATACTACAATGAGCAGTTCTTC.

V gene TRBV9 combines with J gene TRBJ1-1; perhaps TRBD1 as D (5 bases). Per the germline V gene, CDR1 is SGDLS and CDR2 is YYNGEE. The CDR3 sequence is 15 residues long. V was clipped by 3 bases and J by 5 bases, with 17 bases between them. Here the CDR3 reads CASSAGTGVGTEAFF. In DNA, the CDR3 is TGTGCCAGCAGCGCTGGTACAGGAGTGGGAACTGAAGCTTTCTTT.

This CDR3 is CASKVAATEAFF. For the CDR3, the DNA is TGTGCCAGCAAGGTGGCGGCTACTGAAGCTTTCTTT. This chain connects TRBV2 to TRBJ1-1; no reliable D call. The CDR3 totals 12 residues. Germline CDR1 and CDR2: SNHLY and FYNNEI. V shed 7 bases and J shed 5 bases, with 11 bases lying between them.

This chain connects TRBV18 to TRBJ2-7, with no clear D. The V gene lost 1 base and the J gene lost 0 bases, with 10 bases spanning the gap. Germline values: CDR1 KGHSH, CDR2 LQKENI. The CDR3 has 15 amino acids. The CDR3 sequence is CASSPLAGNSYEQYF. CDR3 DNA sequence: TGTGCCAGCTCACCACTGGCAGGCAACTCCTACGAGCAGTACTTC.

The chain couples TRBV28 to TRBJ1-2; D may be TRBD1 (6 bases). The germline V and J ends were trimmed by 2 bases and 8 bases, with 18 bases remaining between them. CDR1 is MDHEN and CDR2 is SYDVKM in the germline V gene. The CDR3 runs to 15 residues. CDR3 residues: CASSLTRGGLRGYTF. As DNA, the CDR3 is TGTGCCAGCAGTTTAACTCGGGGGGGCCTGCGGGGCTACACCTTC.

The chain couples TRBV18 to TRBJ1-1, with D perhaps matching TRBD1 (6 bases). Trimming stripped 3 bases from V and 1 base from J, with 9 bases between. Looked up from germline, CDR1 is KGHSH and CDR2 is LQKENI. The CDR3 is 14 amino acids. CDR3 in amino acids: CASSPSGANTEAFF. The CDR3, as DNA: TGTGCCAGCTCACCTTCAGGGGCGAACACTGAAGCTTTCTTT. The whole variable domain, filled in from reference TRBV18 and TRBJ1-1, reads NAGVMQNPRHLVRRRGQEARLRCSPMKGHSHVYWYRQLPEEGLKFMVYLQKENIIDESGMPKERFSAEFPKEGPSILRIQQVVRGDSAAYFCASSPSGANTEAFFGQGTRLTVV.

The chain carries TRBV4-3 and TRBJ2-5, with 13 bases aligning to TRBD2. The V gene end was trimmed by 4 bases and the J gene end by 1 base; junction bases not matched to a gene: 3. The CDR3 runs to 16 residues. Germline CDR1 is LGHNA and CDR2 is YSLEER. CDR3 nucleotide sequence: TGCGCCAGCAGCCGACTAGCGGGAGGTCGCCAAGAGACCCAGTACTTC. It is translated as CASSRLAGGRQETQYF.

V and J are TRBV7-7 and TRBJ2-2, with a weak D call TRBD1 (5 bases). CDR1 is SSHAT, CDR2 FNYEAQ, per germline (reference sequence). There are 16 residues in the CDR3. V was shortened by 3 bases and J by 7 bases, with 18 bases between the two germline ends. CDR3 coding DNA: TGTGCCAGCAGCTTCTCCCGACAGTCCCAGGGCGGGGAGCTGTTTTTT. The encoded protein is CASSFSRQSQGGELFF.

CDR3 nucleotides: TGCGCCAGCAGCCAGGGGACTAGCTACGAGCAGTACTTC. This sequence encodes CASSQGTSYEQYF. The chain combines TRBV4-3 with TRBJ2-7; the match to TRBD2 covers 8 bases. Trimming removed 3 bases from V and 3 bases from J; junction bases left unmatched: 1. The CDR3 sequence is 13 residues long. The germline V gene has CDR1 LGHNA and CDR2 YSLEER.

The rearrangement links TRBV24-1 to TRBJ2-3; D unclear. The CDR3 spans 16 residues. With 0 bases removed from V and 0 bases from J, the gap between germline ends came to 9 bases. Germline lookup yields CDR1 KGHDR and CDR2 SFDVKD. The CDR3 sequence is CATSDLGWSSTDTQYF. CDR3 DNA: TGTGCCACCAGTGATTTGGGTTGGAGTAGCACAGATACGCAGTATTTT.

V usage is TRBV19 and J usage is TRBJ2-1; 10 bases align to TRBD2. CDR1 and CDR2 (germline): LNHDA, SQIVND (reference sequence). The CDR3 spans 15 residues. After removal of 3 bases from V and 8 bases from J, the junction contained 7 bases not matched to a gene. DNA for the CDR3: TGTGCCAGTAGTATTATACTAGCGGGATTAGATGAGCAGTTCTTC. It is translated as CASSIILAGLDEQFF.

The gene calls are TRBV2 and TRBJ2-7; 8 bases fit TRBD2. Germline V lookup: CDR1 SNHLY, CDR2 FYNNEI. V shed 2 bases, J shed 0 bases, and the junction held 6 bases outside the gene matches. The CDR3 consists of 16 residues. The CDR3 nucleotides are TGTGCCAGCAGTGAAAGTCTAGCGGGCCGCTCCTACGAGCAGTACTTC. Protein product: CASSESLAGRSYEQYF.

The chain links TRBV27 to TRBJ2-3, with D unresolved. Germline CDR1 and CDR2: MNHEY and SMNVEV (reference sequence). The V end was cut by 3 bases, the J end by 4 bases, with 8 bases between. The CDR3 has 13 amino acids. CDR3 amino acids: CASSLSVSDTQYF. The CDR3 nucleotides read TGTGCCAGCAGTTTGAGCGTCTCAGATACGCAGTATTTT.

Remarks on this clone: One end of the junction is discordant with germline, which a read error may explain. The chain uses TRBV5-6 and TRBJ1-1, with D possibly TRBD1 on 5 matching bases. Germline V gene sequence: CDR1 SGHDT, CDR2 YYEEEE. This CDR3 is built from 13 residues. CDR3 sequence (DNA): TGTGCCAGCAGCTCCCGACTGGACACAGAAGCTTTCTTT. It encodes CASSSRLDTEAFF.

The J gene is TRBJ2-7, the V gene TRBV5-5; no clear D gene. V was shortened by 3 bases and J by 2 bases, with 15 bases between the two germline ends. The germline V gene has CDR1 SGHKS and CDR2 YYEKEE (reference sequence). There are 15 residues in the CDR3. CDR3 sequence (DNA): TGTGCCAGCAGCTCCCCCACGGTTGTCCCCTACGAGCAGTACTTC. Its translation is CASSSPTVVPYEQYF.

V gene TRBV6-2 or TRBV6-3 combines with J gene TRBJ2-1, with TRBD2 matching 14 bases. CDR1 and CDR2 from the germline V gene are MNHEY and SVGEGT. The CDR3 runs to 16 residues. Trimming at V came to 2 bases and at J to 7 bases, leaving 4 bases not matched to a gene. The chain's CDR3 is CASSYPGLAGVNEQFF. The DNA of the CDR3 is TGTGCCAGCAGTTACCCGGGACTAGCGGGAGTGAATGAGCAGTTCTTC.

The chain uses TRBV5-6 and TRBJ2-1; 9 positions match TRBD2. After removal of 2 bases from V and 5 bases from J, the junction contained 17 bases not matched to a gene. The CDR3 has 19 residues. The germline V gene encodes CDR1 SGHDT and CDR2 YYEEEE. CDR3 in DNA: TGTGCCAGCAGCTTCTACTATGGGGACTTAGCGGGAGCGAACAATGAGCAGTTCTTC. Protein sequence: CASSFYYGDLAGANNEQFF. The full variable domain, with the rest looked up from reference TRBV5-6 and TRBJ2-1, is DAGVTQSPTHLIKTRGQQVTLRCSPKSGHDTVSWYQQALGQGPQFIFQYYEEEERQRGNFPDRFSGHQFPNYSSELNVNALLLGDSALYLCASSFYYGDLAGANNEQFFGPGTRLTVL.

V usage is TRBV5-1 and J usage is TRBJ2-2; D unresolved. V lost 0 bases and J 3 bases, leaving 6 bases between the germline ends. The CDR3 runs 14 residues. Germline assignment: CDR1 SGHRS and CDR2 YFSETQ. The CDR3 DNA reads as TGCGCCAGCAGCTTGGCCCTAGACACCGGGGAGCTGTTTTTT. It yields the protein CASSLALDTGELFF.

V is TRBV28 and J is TRBJ1-6, with TRBD1 matching 8 bases. Germline CDR1 is MDHEN and CDR2 is SYDVKM. Trimming cost V 5 bases and J 9 bases; bases outside gene matches: 9. CDR3 length equals 15 residues. This CDR3 reads CASSQRTGWGSPLHF. Here the CDR3 DNA reads TGTGCCAGCAGTCAAAGGACAGGGTGGGGTTCACCCCTCCACTTT.

The rearrangement links TRBV6-2 or TRBV6-3 to TRBJ1-2; no definite D call. Germline V gene lookup returns CDR1 MNHEY and CDR2 SVGEGT. The CDR3 is 15 amino acids. Between the trimmed V and J ends, which lost 5 bases and 7 bases, there was a span of 20 bases. The CDR3 bases are TGTGCCAGCAGTACCCTTCCAGGAGGGTCGGGTGGCTACACCTTC. Protein: CASSTLPGGSGGYTF.

V is TRBV14 and J is TRBJ1-6, with unresolved D. The CDR3 extends over 13 amino acids. V lost 0 bases and J lost 7, with 4 bases in between. CDR1 is SGHDN, CDR2 FVKESK, per germline. CDR3 sequence: CASSQESNSPLHF. CDR3 in DNA: TGTGCCAGCAGCCAAGAGAGCAATTCACCCCTCCACTTT. Filled out from reference TRBV14 and TRBJ1-6, the complete variable domain reads EAGVTQFPSHSVIEKGQTVTLRCDPISGHDNLYWYRRVMGKEIKFLLHFVKESKQDESGMPNNRFLAERTGGTYSTLKVQPAELEDSGVYFCASSQESNSPLHFGNGTRLTVT.

The V and J genes are TRBV11-2 and TRBJ1-5; the match to TRBD1 covers 8 bases. Germline CDR1 SGHAT, CDR2 FQNNGV. The junction had 2 bases not matched to a gene; V was cut back by 5 bases and J by 2 bases. The CDR3 spans 14 residues. Here the CDR3 reads CASSPTGGNQPQHF. In nucleotides, the CDR3 is TGTGCCAGCAGCCCGACAGGGGGCAATCAGCCCCAGCATTTT.

The gene calls are TRBV19 and TRBJ2-2, with D perhaps matching TRBD2 (5 bases). V lost 4 bases and J 6 bases, leaving 15 bases between the germline ends. The CDR3 is 15 amino acids. Germline V CDR1 and CDR2: LNHDA, SQIVND (reference sequence). The CDR3 nucleotides read TGTGCCAGTAGTACTCAGAGGGCTACCTCCGGGGAGCTGTTTTTT. Protein: CASSTQRATSGELFF.

V usage is TRBV11-2 and J usage is TRBJ1-1; a possible D gene is TRBD1 (5 bases). Germline CDR1 is SGHAT and CDR2 is FQNNGV. This CDR3 spans 13 amino acids. Trimming removed 5 bases from V and 1 base from J, with 8 bases in between. The CDR3 spells CASSAGANTEAFF. DNA for the CDR3: TGTGCCAGCAGCGCTGGGGCGAACACTGAAGCTTTCTTT.

Regarding this clone: The junction departs from the called germline gene at one end, perhaps through a read error. This chain connects TRBV11-3 to TRBJ1-3; 8 nucleotides align to TRBD1. Germline V CDR1 and CDR2: SGHNT, YENEEA. CDR3 length equals 17 residues. The CDR3: CASSLDSGTGRGNTVYF. CDR3 in DNA: TGTGCCAGCAGCTTAGATTCCGGGACAGGCAGGGGAAACACCGTATATTTT.

This chain links TRBV19 with TRBJ1-6, with 7 bases matching TRBD1. V shed 6 bases, J shed 7 bases, and the junction held 6 bases outside the gene matches. Per germline, CDR1 LNHDA and CDR2 SQIVND (reference sequence). The CDR3 spans 14 residues. The CDR3 region is CASRTTGRNSPLHF. The CDR3, as DNA: TGTGCCAGTAGGACGACAGGGAGGAATTCACCCCTCCACTTT.

V is TRBV10-3 and J is TRBJ2-3; TRBD2 agrees at 12 bases. The CDR3 covers 17 residues. V gave up 2 bases and J gave up 5 bases; unmatched junction bases: 8. Germline V gene data show CDR1 as ENHRY and CDR2 as SYGVKD. The CDR3 sequence: CAISEPRLAGDLDTQYF. CDR3 coding DNA: TGTGCCATCAGTGAGCCCCGACTAGCGGGAGATTTAGATACGCAGTATTTT.

V usage is TRBV5-1 and J usage is TRBJ1-1; D not resolved. This CDR3 has 15 amino acids. The ends were cut back, 3 bases at V and 1 base at J, with 13 bases in the middle. Germline CDR1 and CDR2: SGHRS and YFSETQ. The CDR3 region is CASSSTSVPNTEAFF. The CDR3, as DNA: TGCGCCAGCAGCTCAACCTCGGTCCCGAACACTGAAGCTTTCTTT.